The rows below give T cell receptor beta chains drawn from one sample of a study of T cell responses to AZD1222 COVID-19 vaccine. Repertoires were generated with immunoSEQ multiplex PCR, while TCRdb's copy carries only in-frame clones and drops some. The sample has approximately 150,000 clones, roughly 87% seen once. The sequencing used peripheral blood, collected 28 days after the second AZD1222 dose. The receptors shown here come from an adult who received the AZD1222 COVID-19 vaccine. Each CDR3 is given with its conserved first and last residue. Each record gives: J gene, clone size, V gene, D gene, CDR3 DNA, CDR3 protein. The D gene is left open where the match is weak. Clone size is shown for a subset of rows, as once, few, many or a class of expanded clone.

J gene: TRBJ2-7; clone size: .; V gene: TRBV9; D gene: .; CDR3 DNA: TGTGCCAGCAGCCCCCGGGGGAGTGACCACGAGCAGTACTTC; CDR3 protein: CASSPRGSDHEQYF
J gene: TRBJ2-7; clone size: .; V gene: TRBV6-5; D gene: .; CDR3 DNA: TGTGCCAGCAGCCAGTTCTCTAGTCCCTACGAGCAGTACTTC; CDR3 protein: CASSQFSSPYEQYF
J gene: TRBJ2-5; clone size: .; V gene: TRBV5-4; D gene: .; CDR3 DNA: TGTGCCAGCAGCTTCGACTCGGGGGGCGAGAAGACCCAGTACTTC; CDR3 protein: CASSFDSGGEKTQYF
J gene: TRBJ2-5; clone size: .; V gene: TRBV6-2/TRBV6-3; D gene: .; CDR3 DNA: TGTGCCAGCAGCTATCAGGGGGGGCGACCAGAGACCCAGTACTTC; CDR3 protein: CASSYQGGRPETQYF
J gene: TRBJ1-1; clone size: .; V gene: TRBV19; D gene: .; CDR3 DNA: TGTGCCAGTAGTCAGGGGATGAACACTGAAGCTTTCTTT; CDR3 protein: CASSQGMNTEAFF
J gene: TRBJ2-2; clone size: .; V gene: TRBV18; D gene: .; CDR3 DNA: TGTGCCAGCTCACTCGACAGAGTCCCGGCCGGGGAGCTGTTTTTT; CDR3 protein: CASSLDRVPAGELFF
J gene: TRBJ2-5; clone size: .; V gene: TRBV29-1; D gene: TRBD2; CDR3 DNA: TGCAGCGGTAGCGGGGGGGCCGAAGAGACCCAGTACTTC; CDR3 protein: CSGSGGAEETQYF
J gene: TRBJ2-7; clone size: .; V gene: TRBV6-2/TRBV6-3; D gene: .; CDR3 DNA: TGTGCCAGCAGTTACCCCGCGACTAGATCTGGCTACGAGCAGTACTTC; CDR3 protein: CASSYPATRSGYEQYF
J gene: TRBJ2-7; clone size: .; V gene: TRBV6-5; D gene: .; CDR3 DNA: TGTGCCAGCAACCCACGGTCCGAGATCCCCTACGAGCAGTACTTC; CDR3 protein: CASNPRSEIPYEQYF
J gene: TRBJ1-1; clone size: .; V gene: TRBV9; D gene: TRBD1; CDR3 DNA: TGTGCCAGCAGCCCAGGGGGGACAGGCGAAGCTTTCTTT; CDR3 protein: CASSPGGTGEAFF
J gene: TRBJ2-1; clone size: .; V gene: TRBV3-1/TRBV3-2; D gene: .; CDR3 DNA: TGTGCCAGCAGCCAAGAAACTAGAGGTAATGAGCAGTTCTTC; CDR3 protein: CASSQETRGNEQFF
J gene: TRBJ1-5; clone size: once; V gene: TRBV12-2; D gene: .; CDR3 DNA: TGTGCAAGTCTCAATCTAGGGGCTCTTAGCAATCAGCCCCAGCATTTT; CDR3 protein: CASLNLGALSNQPQHF
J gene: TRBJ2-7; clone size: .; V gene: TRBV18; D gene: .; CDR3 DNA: TGTGCCAGCTCGCCTGGATATTCCTACGAGCAGTACTTC; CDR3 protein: CASSPGYSYEQYF
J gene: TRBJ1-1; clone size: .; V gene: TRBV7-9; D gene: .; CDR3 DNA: TGTGCCAGCAGCTTAGTCGGACAGCCAAACACTGAAGCTTTCTTT; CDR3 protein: CASSLVGQPNTEAFF
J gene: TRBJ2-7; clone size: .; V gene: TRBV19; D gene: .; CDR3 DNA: TGTGCCAGTAGTTCCCGGCTAGCTAGTGAGCAGTACTTC; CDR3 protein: CASSSRLASEQYF
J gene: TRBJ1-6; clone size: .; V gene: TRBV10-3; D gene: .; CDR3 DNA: TGTGCCATCAGTGGAGGGGTAGGGTTTAATTCACCCCTCCACTTT; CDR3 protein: CAISGGVGFNSPLHF
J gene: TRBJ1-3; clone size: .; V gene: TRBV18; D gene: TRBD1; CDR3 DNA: TGTGCCAGCTCACCAAATAATCTGGGCAGGGGGAACACCATATATTTT; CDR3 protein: CASSPNNLGRGNTIYF
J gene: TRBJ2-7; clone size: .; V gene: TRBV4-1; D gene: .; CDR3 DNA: TGCGCCAGCAGCCAAGATCCCAGGGCATACTCCTACGAGCAGTACTTC; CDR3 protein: CASSQDPRAYSYEQYF
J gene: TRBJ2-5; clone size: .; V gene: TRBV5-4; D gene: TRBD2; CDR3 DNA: TGTGCCAGCAGCTTGGAGGCGGGGGGGACCGAGACCCAGTACTTC; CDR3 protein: CASSLEAGGTETQYF
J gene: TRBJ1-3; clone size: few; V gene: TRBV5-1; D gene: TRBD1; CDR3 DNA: TGCGCCAGCAGCTTAACAGGGGCTGGAAACACCATATATTTT; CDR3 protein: CASSLTGAGNTIYF
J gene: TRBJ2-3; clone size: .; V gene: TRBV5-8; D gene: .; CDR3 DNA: TGTGCCAGCAGCTTTTGGGGCCGTAGCACAGATACGCAGTATTTT; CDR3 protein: CASSFWGRSTDTQYF
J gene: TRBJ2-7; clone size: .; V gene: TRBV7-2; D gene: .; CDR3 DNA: TGTGCCAGCAGCTCAAACTATAACTACGAGCAGTACTTC; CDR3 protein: CASSSNYNYEQYF
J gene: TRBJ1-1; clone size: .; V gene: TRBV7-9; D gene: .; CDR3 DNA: TGTGCCAGCAGCTTAGTCGGGGGCTCGGCGAACACTGAAGCTTTCTTT; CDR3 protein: CASSLVGGSANTEAFF
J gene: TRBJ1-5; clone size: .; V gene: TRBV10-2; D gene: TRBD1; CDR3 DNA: TGCGCCAGCAGCCAGGGGGGATTCCAGCCCCAGCATTTT; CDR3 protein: CASSQGGFQPQHF
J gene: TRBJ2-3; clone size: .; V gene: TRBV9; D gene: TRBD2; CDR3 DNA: TGTGCCAGCAGCGTCACTAGCGGATACACAGATACGCAGTATTTT; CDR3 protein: CASSVTSGYTDTQYF
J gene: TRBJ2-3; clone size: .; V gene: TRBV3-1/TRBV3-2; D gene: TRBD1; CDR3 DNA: TGTGCCAGCAGCCGAAGAGTGGGACAGGGGGATTCGGATACGCAGTATTTT; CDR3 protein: CASSRRVGQGDSDTQYF
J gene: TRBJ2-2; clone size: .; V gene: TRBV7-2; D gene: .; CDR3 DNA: TGTGCCAGCAGCACCAAACAGGGGGGGAGCACCAGGGAGCTGTTTTTT; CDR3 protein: CASSTKQGGSTRELFF
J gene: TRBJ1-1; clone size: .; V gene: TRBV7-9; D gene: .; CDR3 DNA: TGTGCCAGCAGCAAGGAGGGCCAGAACACTGAAGCTTTCTTT; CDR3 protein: CASSKEGQNTEAFF
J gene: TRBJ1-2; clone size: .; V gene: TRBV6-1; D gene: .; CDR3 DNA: TGTGCCAGCAGTGAAGTCCGGGGGGCTGGCTACACCTTC; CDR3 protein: CASSEVRGAGYTF
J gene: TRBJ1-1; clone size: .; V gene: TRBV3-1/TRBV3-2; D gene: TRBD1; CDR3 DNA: TGTGCCAGCAGCCCCCGGGACAGGGTGGGCACTGAAGCTTTCTTT; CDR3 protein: CASSPRDRVGTEAFF
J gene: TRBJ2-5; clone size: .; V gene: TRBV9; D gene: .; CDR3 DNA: TGTGCCAGCAGCCCCCAAGGCTACGGTGGGGAGACCCAGTACTTC; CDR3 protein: CASSPQGYGGETQYF
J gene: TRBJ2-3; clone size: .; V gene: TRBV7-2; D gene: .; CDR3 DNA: TGTGCCAGCAGCTTAGGGCCCTCCACAGATACGCAGTATTTT; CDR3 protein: CASSLGPSTDTQYF
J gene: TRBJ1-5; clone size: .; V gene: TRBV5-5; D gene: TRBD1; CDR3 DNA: TGTGCCAGCAGCTTGGAAACGGACAGGGCCCAGCCCCAGCATTTT; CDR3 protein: CASSLETDRAQPQHF
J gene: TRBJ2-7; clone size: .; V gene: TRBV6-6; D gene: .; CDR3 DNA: TGTGCCAGCACCACTGGCCTGACTCTGGGCGAGCAGTACTTC; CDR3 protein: CASTTGLTLGEQYF
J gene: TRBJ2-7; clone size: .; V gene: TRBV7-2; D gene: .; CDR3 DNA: TGTGCCAGCAGCACGCCAACAACTTACGAGCAGTACTTC; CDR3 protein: CASSTPTTYEQYF
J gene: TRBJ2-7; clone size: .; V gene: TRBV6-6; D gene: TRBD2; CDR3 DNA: TGTGCCAGCAGCTCCCTAAGGACGGGACTAGCAAGGAACCCCTACGAGCAGTACTTC; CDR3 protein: CASSSLRTGLARNPYEQYF